The 5 T cell receptor beta chains given below trace back to one sample, sequenced in a study of T cell responses to AZD1222 COVID-19 vaccine. Profiling relied on immunoSEQ multiplex PCR, and the TCRdb table lists in-frame clones only, not all of them. The sample has about 150,000 clones, around 88% seen once; the top ten hold approximately 0.97%. This specimen consisted of peripheral blood, obtained 28 days after the second AZD1222 dose. These TCRs come from an adult who received the AZD1222 COVID-19 vaccine.

V and J are TRBV18 and TRBJ2-3; 8 nucleotides match TRBD2. The CDR3 has 16 amino acids. The germline V gene encodes CDR1 KGHSH and CDR2 LQKENI. V trimming: 4 bases; J trimming: 1 base; junction bases outside the gene matches: 7. The CDR3 spells CASSLVSGVGTDTQYF. The CDR3 nucleotides are TGTGCCAGCTCACTCGTTAGCGGGGTGGGCACAGATACGCAGTATTTT.

The chain employs TRBV18 and TRBJ1-5; D might be TRBD1 (5 bases). Germline CDR1 KGHSH, CDR2 LQKENI. Between the trimmed V and J ends, which lost 3 bases and 7 bases, there was a span of 10 bases. The CDR3 is made up of 13 amino acids. The CDR3: CASSPRGEQPQHF. CDR3 in DNA: TGTGCCAGCTCACCTCGGGGGGAGCAGCCCCAGCATTTT.

This clone was seen once. The rearrangement links TRBV30 to TRBJ2-5, with 8 bases that match TRBD1. Per germline, CDR1 GTSNPN and CDR2 SVGIG (reference sequence). V trimming: 4 bases; J trimming: 5 bases; junction bases outside the gene matches: 9. CDR3 length: 14 residues. The CDR3 nucleotides are TGTGCCTGGAAGGTGACAGGGGTTTTGGAGACCCAGTACTTC. Translated, it gives CAWKVTGVLETQYF.

The chain employs TRBV6-5 and TRBJ2-7, with TRBD2 matching over 13 bases. Per germline, CDR1 MNHEY and CDR2 SVGAGI. The CDR3 spans 15 residues. V shed 6 bases and J 1 base; nucleotides not matched to a gene: 3. CDR3 in DNA: TGTGCCAGCAGACCGGGACTAGCGGGGTCCTACGAGCAGTACTTC. Encoded protein: CASRPGLAGSYEQYF.

V and J are TRBV18 and TRBJ2-3, with 8 bases identical to TRBD1. J was trimmed by 7 bases and V by 4 bases; bases with no gene match: 7. The CDR3 runs 14 residues. CDR1 is KGHSH and CDR2 is LQKENI in the germline V gene. The chain's CDR3 is CASSLRQGTYTQYF. The CDR3 coding sequence is TGTGCCAGCTCACTAAGACAGGGGACTTATACGCAGTATTTT.